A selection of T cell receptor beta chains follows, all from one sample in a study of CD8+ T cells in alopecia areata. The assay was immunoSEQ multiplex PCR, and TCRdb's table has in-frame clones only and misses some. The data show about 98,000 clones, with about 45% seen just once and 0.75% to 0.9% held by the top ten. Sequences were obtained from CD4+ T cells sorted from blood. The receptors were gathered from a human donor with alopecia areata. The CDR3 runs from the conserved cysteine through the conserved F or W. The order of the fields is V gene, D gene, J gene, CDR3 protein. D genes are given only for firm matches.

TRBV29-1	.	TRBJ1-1	CSVGARRGDTEAFF
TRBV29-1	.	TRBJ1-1	CSVAKGSMNTEAFF
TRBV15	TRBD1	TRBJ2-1	CATRIDRASYNEQFF
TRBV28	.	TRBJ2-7	CASSWGLGTYEQYF
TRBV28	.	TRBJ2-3	CASSFSGLSDAADTQYF
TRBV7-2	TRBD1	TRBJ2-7	CASSLVSGQGGYEQYF
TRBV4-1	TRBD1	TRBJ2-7	CASSQPRGEQYF
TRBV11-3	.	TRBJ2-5	CASSSSQETQYF
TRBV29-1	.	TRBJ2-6	CSVGQLSSGANVLTF
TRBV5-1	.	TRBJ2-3	CASSSNVLGDTQYF
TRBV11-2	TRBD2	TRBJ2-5	CASSLSVTSGQETQYF
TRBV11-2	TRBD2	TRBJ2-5	CASSVPSGGGETQYF
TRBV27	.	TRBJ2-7	CASSSPGAYEQYF
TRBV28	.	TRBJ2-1	CASSFGVSSYNEQFF
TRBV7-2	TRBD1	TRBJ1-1	CASSRQGRTEAFF
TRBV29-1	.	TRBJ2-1	CSAVWGAHNEQFF
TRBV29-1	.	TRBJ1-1	CSVGYTEAFF
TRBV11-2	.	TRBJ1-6	CASSLRRSGNSPLHF
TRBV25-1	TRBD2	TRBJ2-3	CASKGSSSGRTDTQYF
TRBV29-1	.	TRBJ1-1	CSVGADREAFF
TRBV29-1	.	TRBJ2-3	CSVEFAPLTDTQYF
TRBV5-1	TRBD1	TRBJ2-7	CASSHGQGATYEQYF
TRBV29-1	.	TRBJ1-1	CSVETSRQLNTEAFF
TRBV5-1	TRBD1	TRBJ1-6	CASSFNRGDSPLHF
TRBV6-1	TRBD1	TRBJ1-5	CASRAGQGYQPQHF
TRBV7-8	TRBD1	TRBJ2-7	CASHLVTGGFYEQYF
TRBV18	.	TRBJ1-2	CASSRRGENYGYTF
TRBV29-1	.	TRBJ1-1	CSVAPRGPGEAFF
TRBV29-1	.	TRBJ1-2	CSVESQWPGYTF
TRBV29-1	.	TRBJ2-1	CSVDYERYEQFF
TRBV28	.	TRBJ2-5	CASSSKQVLQETQYF
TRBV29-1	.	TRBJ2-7	CSVGGGSYEQYF